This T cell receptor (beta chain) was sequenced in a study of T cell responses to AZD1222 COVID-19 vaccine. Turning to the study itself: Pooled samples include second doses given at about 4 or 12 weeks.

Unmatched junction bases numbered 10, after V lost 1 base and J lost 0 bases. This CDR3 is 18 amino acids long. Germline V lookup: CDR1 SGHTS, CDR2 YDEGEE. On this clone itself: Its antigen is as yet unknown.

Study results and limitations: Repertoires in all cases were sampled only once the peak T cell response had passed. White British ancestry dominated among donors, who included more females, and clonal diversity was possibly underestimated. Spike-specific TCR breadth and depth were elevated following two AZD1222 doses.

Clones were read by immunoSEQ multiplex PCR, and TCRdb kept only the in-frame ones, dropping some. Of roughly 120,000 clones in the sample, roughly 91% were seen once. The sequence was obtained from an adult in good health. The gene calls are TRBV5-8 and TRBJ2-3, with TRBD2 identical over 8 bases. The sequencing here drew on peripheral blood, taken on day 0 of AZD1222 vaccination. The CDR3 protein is CASSLFSYSGASTDTQYF. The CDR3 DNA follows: TGTGCCAGCAGCTTGTTTTCGTATAGCGGGGCTAGCACAGATACGCAGTATTTT.